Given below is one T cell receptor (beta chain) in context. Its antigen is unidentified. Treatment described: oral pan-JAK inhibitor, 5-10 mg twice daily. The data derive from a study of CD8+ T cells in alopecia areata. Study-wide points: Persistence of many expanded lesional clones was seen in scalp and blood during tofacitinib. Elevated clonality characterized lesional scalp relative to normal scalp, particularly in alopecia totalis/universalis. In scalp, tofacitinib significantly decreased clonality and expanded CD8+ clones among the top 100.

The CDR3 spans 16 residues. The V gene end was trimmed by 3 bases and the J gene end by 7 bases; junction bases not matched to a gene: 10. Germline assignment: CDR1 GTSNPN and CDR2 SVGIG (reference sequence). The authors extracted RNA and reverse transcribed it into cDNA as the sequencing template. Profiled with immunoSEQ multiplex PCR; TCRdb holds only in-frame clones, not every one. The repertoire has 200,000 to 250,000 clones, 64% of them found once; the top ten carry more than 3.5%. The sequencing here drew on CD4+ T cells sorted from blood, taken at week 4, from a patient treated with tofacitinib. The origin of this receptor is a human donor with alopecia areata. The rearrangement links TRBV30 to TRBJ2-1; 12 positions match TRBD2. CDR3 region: CAWSPTPLAGGNEQFF. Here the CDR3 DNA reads TGTGCCTGGAGCCCTACCCCCCTAGCGGGGGGGAATGAGCAGTTCTTC.